The clone carrying this T cell receptor (beta chain) has a count of ten or more. Its antigen is not identified. TCRdb called the reads again in MiXCR, with one record for every CDR3 protein. The data hold fewer than 80,000 distinct CDR3 sequences, with around 3.5% observed a single time. This sample is drawn from a study of T cell repertoires in cytomegalovirus infection. Overall study context: Public TCR beta signatures indicated both CMV infection and matching HLA type.

Findings of the study overall: Dominating the ex vivo response were HLA-C-restricted CMV-specific TCR beta clonotypes.

The V segment lost 5 bases and the J segment 5 bases; nucleotides outside the gene matches: 5. CDR3 size: 14 residues. CDR1 SEHNR and CDR2 FQNEAQ come from the germline V gene (reference sequence). This sequence originates from a human donor in good health (CMV status not recorded). Some clones in this sample may be carry-over from other donors' samples. The sequenced material came from PBMCs. This chain joins TRBV7-9 and TRBJ1-1; 10 bases are shared with TRBD1. Written as DNA, the CDR3 is TGTGCCAGCAGCGTAATGGGACAGGGGACTGAAGCTTTCTTT. Protein: CASSVMGQGTEAFF. Full variable domain (rest looked up from reference TRBV7-9 and TRBJ1-1): DTGVSQNPRHKITKRGQNVTFRCDPISEHNRLYWYRQTLGQGPEFLTYFQNEAQLEKSRLLSDRFSAERPKGSFSTLEIQRTEQGDSAMYLCASSVMGQGTEAFFGQGTRLTVV.